This T cell receptor (beta chain) was obtained from a study of PD-1 and CTLA-4 blockade in melanoma (dated by TCRdb to the early 2020s). Study-level background: In patients with melanoma, the study measured the effects of PD-1 blockade versus CTLA-4 blockade on the melanoma-reactive CD8 T cell response.

In the case of this clone: Its antigen specificity is not known. Base qualities are missing; no much larger clone stands one base away.

The CDR3 starts with the cysteine, ends with the phenylalanine, and has 17 residues. The only DNA kept is the CDR3, 51 bases in frame from the first base. CDR1 MNHEY and CDR2 SMNVEV are derived from the germline V gene (reference sequence). V is cut by 2 bases and J by 8 bases, and the space between the germline ends is 22 bases. Libraries were constructed by the immunoSEQ multiplex PCR assay. In TCRdb, the immuneACCESS table is reduced to in-frame sequences with V and J assigned. These tables do not hold every clone; where another copy was compared, an unresolved V gene accounts for under half, and the others remain unexplained. The sample data list about 16,000 clones, and about two thirds of these were observed just once. The leading ten clones occupy 13% to 15% of the sample.

The source was CD8+ T cells from peripheral blood, collected from a patient given anti-PD-1 treatment. The V and J segments used are TRBV27 and TRBJ2-1, with a tentative D gene TRBD2 over 6 matching bases. The receptor comes from a human donor with melanoma. The base sequence is TGTGCCAGCAGTTTAATCGGGGGAGTTTCCCCATTCGATGAGCAGTTCTTC. Its protein is CASSLIGGVSPFDEQFF.